This is a list of T cell receptor beta chains from one sample in a study of T cell responses to AZD1222 COVID-19 vaccine. Sequencing used immunoSEQ multiplex PCR; TCRdb keeps in-frame clones, though not all of them. The sample records tens of thousands of clones, roughly 80% being singletons. Material: peripheral blood, obtained on day 0 of AZD1222 vaccination. The receptors come from an adult in good health. The CDR3 runs from the conserved cysteine through the conserved F or W. Each record gives: D gene, J gene, clone size, V gene, CDR3 protein, CDR3 DNA. The D gene is left open where the match is weak. Clone size is stated in some rows and not others, as once, few, many or a class when expanded.

>TRBD2|TRBJ2-1|-|TRBV19
CASRVSRTSGRNGHEQFF
TGTGCCAGTAGAGTAAGTCGGACTAGCGGGAGAAACGGCCATGAGCAGTTCTTC
>-|TRBJ2-1|-|TRBV12-3/TRBV12-4
CASSLDGNLEQFF
TGTGCCAGCAGTTTAGACGGGAATCTTGAGCAGTTCTTC
>-|TRBJ1-5|-|TRBV6-5
CASSSTGYNQPQHF
TGTGCCAGCAGTTCTACAGGTTACAATCAGCCCCAGCATTTT
>-|TRBJ2-1|-|TRBV2
CASSESPFRGAGYNEQFF
TGTGCCAGCAGTGAGTCACCTTTCAGGGGCGCAGGTTACAATGAGCAGTTCTTC
>-|TRBJ2-5|-|TRBV6-1
CASSEYVKGTQYF
TGTGCCAGCAGTGAATATGTAAAGGGGACCCAGTACTTC
>-|TRBJ2-5|-|TRBV2
CASSEALGAGTQYF
TGTGCCAGCAGTGAAGCATTGGGGGCAGGGACCCAGTACTTC
>TRBD2|TRBJ2-1|-|TRBV20-1
CSAPGRDEQFF
TGCAGTGCCCCCGGGAGGGATGAGCAGTTCTTC
>-|TRBJ1-5|-|TRBV7-4
CASSQGSSNQPQHF
TGTGCCAGCAGCCAGGGGAGCTCCAATCAGCCCCAGCATTTT
>-|TRBJ2-1|-|TRBV18
CASSMSNGYNEQFF
TGTGCCAGCTCAATGTCGAACGGGTACAATGAGCAGTTCTTC
>-|TRBJ2-6|medium-sized|TRBV7-8
CASSLAGTPSGANVLTF
TGTGCCAGCAGCTTAGCGGGGACCCCGTCTGGGGCCAACGTCCTGACTTTC
>-|TRBJ1-5|-|TRBV21-1
CASSRGGTGPPWSNQPQHF
TGTGCCAGCAGCAGGGGCGGGACAGGCCCACCTTGGAGCAATCAGCCCCAGCATTTT
>TRBD1|TRBJ2-2|-|TRBV7-6
CASSQPQQGAGELFF
TGTGCCAGCAGCCAACCCCAACAGGGGGCCGGGGAGCTGTTTTTT